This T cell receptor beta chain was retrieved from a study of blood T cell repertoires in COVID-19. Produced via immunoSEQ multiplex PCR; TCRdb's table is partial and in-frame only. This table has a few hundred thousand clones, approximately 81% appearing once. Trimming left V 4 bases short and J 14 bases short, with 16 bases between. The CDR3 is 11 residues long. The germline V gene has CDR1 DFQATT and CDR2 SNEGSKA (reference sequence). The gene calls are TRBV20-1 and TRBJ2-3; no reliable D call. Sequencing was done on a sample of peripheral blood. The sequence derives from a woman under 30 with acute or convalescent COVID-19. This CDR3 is CSANNATIPYF. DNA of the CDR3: TGCAGTGCTAATAATGCCACAATTCCGTATTTT.